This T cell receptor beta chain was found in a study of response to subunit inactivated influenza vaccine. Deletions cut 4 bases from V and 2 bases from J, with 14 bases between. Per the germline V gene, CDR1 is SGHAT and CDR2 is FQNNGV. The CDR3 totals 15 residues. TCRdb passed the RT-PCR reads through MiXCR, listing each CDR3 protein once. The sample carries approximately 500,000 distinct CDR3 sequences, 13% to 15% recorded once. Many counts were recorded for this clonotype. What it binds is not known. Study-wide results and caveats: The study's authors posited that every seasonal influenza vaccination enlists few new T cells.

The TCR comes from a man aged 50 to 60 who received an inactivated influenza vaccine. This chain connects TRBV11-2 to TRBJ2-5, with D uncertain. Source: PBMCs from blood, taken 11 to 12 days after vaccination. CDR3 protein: CASSSIYNKQETQYF. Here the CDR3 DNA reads TGTGCCAGCAGCTCGATCTATAACAAACAAGAGACCCAGTACTTC.